This is a list of T cell receptor beta chains from one sample in a study of T cells in Graves' hyperthyroidism and ophthalmopathy. From the multiplex PCR reads, TCRdb called clonotypes with MiXCR, one entry per CDR3 protein. This table holds about 480,000 distinct CDR3 sequences, roughly an eighth found once. Sequencing was done on a sample of blood. All receptors derive from a woman younger than 35 with Graves' hyperthyroidism. Each CDR3 is given with its conserved first and last residue. The D gene is left open where the match is weak. Size values are once, few and many counts, or a class for expanded clones, and some rows have none.

>.|TRBJ2-2|TRBV30|many
CAWTDSYTGELFF
TGTGCCTGGACGGACAGCTACACCGGGGAGCTGTTTTTT
>.|TRBJ2-7|TRBV15|few
CATSRDESRHYEQYF
TGTGCCACCAGCAGAGACGAGTCTCGCCACTACGAGCAGTACTTC
>.|TRBJ2-5|TRBV24-1|many
CATSAAGMETQYF
TGTGCCACCAGTGCGGCGGGAATGGAGACCCAGTACTTC
>.|TRBJ2-7|TRBV5-1|many
CASSAGSYEQYF
TGCGCCAGCAGCGCTGGCTCCTACGAGCAGTACTTC
>.|TRBJ2-6|TRBV6-1|.
CASSDGGANALTF
TGTGCCAGCAGTGACGGAGGGGCCAACGCCCTGACTTTC
>.|TRBJ2-1|TRBV4-2|few
CASSQEIATEQFF
TGTGCCAGCAGCCAAGAAATTGCTACTGAGCAGTTCTTC
>TRBD2|TRBJ2-7|TRBV10-2|few
CALGLAGHEQYF
TGCGCCTTGGGACTAGCGGGCCACGAGCAGTACTTC
>.|TRBJ1-1|TRBV6-2/TRBV6-3|.
CASSSRTSRNTEAFF
TGTGCCAGCAGTTCCCGGACGTCGAGGAACACTGAAGCTTTCTTT
>.|TRBJ1-1|TRBV7-9|.
CASRIGDEAFF
TGTGCCAGCAGGATTGGGGACGAAGCTTTCTTT
>TRBD2|TRBJ2-1|TRBV9|.
CASSVRLAGGGQFF
TGTGCCAGCAGCGTAAGGCTAGCGGGAGGGGGGCAGTTCTTC
>TRBD1|TRBJ2-2|TRBV19|many
CASSIGRDRGLTGELFF
TGTGCCAGTAGTATTGGAAGGGACAGGGGACTTACCGGGGAGCTGTTTTTT
>TRBD1|TRBJ1-2|TRBV20-1|many
CSVGTAPYGYTF
TGCAGTGTGGGGACAGCTCCCTATGGCTACACCTTC
>.|TRBJ1-5|TRBV27|many
CAASSRGSNQPQHF
TGTGCCGCCAGCAGTAGGGGCTCCAATCAGCCCCAGCATTTT
>TRBD1|TRBJ1-1|TRBV7-8|many
CASWSRGTEAFF
TGTGCCAGCTGGTCCAGGGGGACTGAAGCTTTCTTT
>.|TRBJ2-2|TRBV19|many
CASSTPAGYTGELFF
TGTGCCAGTAGTACCCCCGCCGGGTACACCGGGGAGCTGTTTTTT
>.|TRBJ2-1|TRBV25-1|many
CASSESSETLSYNEQFF
TGTGCCAGCAGTGAATCTTCGGAGACCCTCTCCTACAATGAGCAGTTCTTC
>TRBD1|TRBJ1-5|TRBV5-5|many
CASSRWDRGDQPQHF
TGTGCCAGCAGCCGATGGGACAGGGGAGATCAGCCCCAGCATTTT
>.|TRBJ1-2|TRBV3-1|many
CASSQGDRSGYTF
TGTGCCAGCAGCCAAGGAGACAGGTCTGGCTACACCTTC
>.|TRBJ2-7|TRBV12-3/TRBV12-4|many
CASSLTGQGPYEQYF
TGTGCCAGCAGTTTAACAGGTCAGGGGCCCTACGAGCAGTACTTC
>.|TRBJ1-1|TRBV29-1|few
CSVVEGWTEAFF
TGCAGCGTTGTGGAGGGGTGGACTGAAGCTTTCTTT
>TRBD2|TRBJ2-2|TRBV6-1|.
CASGPGLAGEGTGELFF
TGTGCCAGCGGACCCGGACTAGCGGGAGAGGGGACCGGGGAGCTGTTTTTT
>.|TRBJ1-6|TRBV15|.
CATSREGVPTALHF
TGTGCCACCAGCAGAGAGGGGGTCCCTACGGCCCTCCACTTT
>.|TRBJ1-1|TRBV30|many
CAWKYGGFAEAFF
TGTGCCTGGAAATACGGGGGCTTCGCTGAAGCTTTCTTT
>TRBD2|TRBJ2-1|TRBV27|few
CASSPYRGRGDEQFF
TGTGCCAGCAGTCCCTACAGAGGGAGGGGCGATGAGCAGTTCTTC
>.|TRBJ1-1|TRBV5-8|.
CASSLGDRGVGNTEAFF
TGTGCCAGCAGCTTGGGCGACAGAGGAGTTGGGAACACTGAAGCTTTCTTT
>.|TRBJ2-3|TRBV30|many
CAWSKGRDTQYF
TGTGCCTGGTCTAAGGGCCGAGATACGCAGTATTTT